These T cell receptor beta chains were read from a single sample in a study of T cell responses to AZD1222 COVID-19 vaccine. Produced via immunoSEQ multiplex PCR; TCRdb's table is partial and in-frame only. The sample yields about 130,000 clones, more than 75% seen once. The sample was peripheral blood, taken on day 0 of AZD1222 vaccination. Receptors originate from an adult in good health. Each CDR3 is given with its conserved first and last residue. The order of the fields is V gene, D gene, J gene, clone size, CDR3 DNA, CDR3 protein. The D gene is left open where the match is weak. Size is omitted from some rows. Given values are once, few, many or a class for expanded clones.

v_call: TRBV7-9; d_call: .; j_call: TRBJ1-2; clone_size: .; cdr3_nt: TGTGCCAGCACCTCTCCCGAGAGGAACTTGTATGGCTACACCTTC; cdr3_aa: CASTSPERNLYGYTF
v_call: TRBV5-4; d_call: .; j_call: TRBJ2-3; clone_size: few; cdr3_nt: TGTGCCAGCAGCTCCCCCGAGACAGATACGCAGTATTTT; cdr3_aa: CASSSPETDTQYF
v_call: TRBV11-2; d_call: TRBD2; j_call: TRBJ2-1; clone_size: .; cdr3_nt: TGTGCCAGCAGCCCTCTTTGGCGGGGACTATGGGGCAATGAGCAGTTCTTC; cdr3_aa: CASSPLWRGLWGNEQFF
v_call: TRBV6-5; d_call: .; j_call: TRBJ1-1; clone_size: few; cdr3_nt: TGTGCCAGCAGTTTCCTTAGGGGGGAAGCTTTCTTT; cdr3_aa: CASSFLRGEAFF
v_call: TRBV7-8; d_call: TRBD1; j_call: TRBJ2-7; clone_size: .; cdr3_nt: TGTGCCAGCAGCTTATTGGAAAGACAGGGGTCTTCCCAGTACTTC; cdr3_aa: CASSLLERQGSSQYF
v_call: TRBV7-3; d_call: .; j_call: TRBJ1-1; clone_size: .; cdr3_nt: TGTGCCAGCAGCTTAAGTCGGACAGTCAACACTGAAGCTTTCTTT; cdr3_aa: CASSLSRTVNTEAFF
v_call: TRBV19; d_call: .; j_call: TRBJ1-2; clone_size: .; cdr3_nt: TGTGCCAGTACAGGGGTCTATGGCTACACCTTC; cdr3_aa: CASTGVYGYTF
v_call: TRBV6-5; d_call: .; j_call: TRBJ1-5; clone_size: .; cdr3_nt: TGTGCCAGCCGGGGGTCGGGGGTCGCTCAGCCCCAGCATTTT; cdr3_aa: CASRGSGVAQPQHF
v_call: TRBV7-8; d_call: .; j_call: TRBJ2-2; clone_size: .; cdr3_nt: TGTGCCAGCAGCCTCAAGCGGGTCACCGGGGAGCTGTTTTTT; cdr3_aa: CASSLKRVTGELFF
v_call: TRBV7-9; d_call: TRBD2; j_call: TRBJ2-7; clone_size: .; cdr3_nt: TGTGCCAGCAGCAGAGAGCGGGAGGTTTTCTACGAGCAGTACTTC; cdr3_aa: CASSREREVFYEQYF
v_call: TRBV29-1; d_call: .; j_call: TRBJ1-5; clone_size: .; cdr3_nt: TGCAGCGTTGGGAGGGGGGATCAGCCCCAGCATTTT; cdr3_aa: CSVGRGDQPQHF
v_call: TRBV27; d_call: .; j_call: TRBJ1-6; clone_size: .; cdr3_nt: TGTGCCAGCTGGAGGGACGGCAATTCACCCCTCCACTTT; cdr3_aa: CASWRDGNSPLHF
v_call: TRBV6-5; d_call: .; j_call: TRBJ1-1; clone_size: once; cdr3_nt: TGTGCCAGCAGTTCCCGACGGAATCCCCGGCACACTGAAGCTTTCTTT; cdr3_aa: CASSSRRNPRHTEAFF
v_call: TRBV10-3; d_call: TRBD2; j_call: TRBJ2-7; clone_size: .; cdr3_nt: TGTGCCATCAGCTTACTAGCGGGAGAGGGCGAGCAGTACTTC; cdr3_aa: CAISLLAGEGEQYF
v_call: TRBV6-5; d_call: TRBD2; j_call: TRBJ2-1; clone_size: .; cdr3_nt: TGTGCCAGCAAGCGGGGGCTGAATGAGCAGTTCTTC; cdr3_aa: CASKRGLNEQFF
v_call: TRBV7-9; d_call: .; j_call: TRBJ1-1; clone_size: .; cdr3_nt: TGTGCCAGCAGCCCACCAGGCGGCCAGAACACTGAAGCTTTCTTT; cdr3_aa: CASSPPGGQNTEAFF
v_call: TRBV11-2; d_call: TRBD2; j_call: TRBJ2-4; clone_size: .; cdr3_nt: TGTGCCAGCAGCCGCGGACTAGCGGGGGGCCAGGGAAACATTCAGTACTTC; cdr3_aa: CASSRGLAGGQGNIQYF
v_call: TRBV5-1; d_call: .; j_call: TRBJ2-2; clone_size: .; cdr3_nt: TGCGCCAGCAGCTTGGGAGTCACCGGGGAGCTGTTTTTT; cdr3_aa: CASSLGVTGELFF
v_call: TRBV9; d_call: TRBD1; j_call: TRBJ1-2; clone_size: .; cdr3_nt: TGTGCCAGCAGCGTAGACGCATTCGCCCGGGACAGGGGGGATAGCTACACCTTC; cdr3_aa: CASSVDAFARDRGDSYTF
v_call: TRBV3-1/TRBV3-2; d_call: .; j_call: TRBJ1-3; clone_size: few; cdr3_nt: TGTGCCAGCAGCCAATGGTTAGAGGCTGGAAACACCATATATTTT; cdr3_aa: CASSQWLEAGNTIYF
v_call: TRBV4-1; d_call: .; j_call: TRBJ1-4; clone_size: .; cdr3_nt: TGCGCCAGCAGCCAAGTAGGTGAAAAACTGTTTTTT; cdr3_aa: CASSQVGEKLFF
v_call: TRBV7-2; d_call: TRBD1; j_call: TRBJ1-1; clone_size: .; cdr3_nt: TGTGCCAGCAGCACGGGACAGGGGGCGAAAACTGAAGCTTTCTTT; cdr3_aa: CASSTGQGAKTEAFF
v_call: TRBV2; d_call: TRBD1; j_call: TRBJ1-4; clone_size: .; cdr3_nt: TGTGCCAGCAGTGGGACAGGGAAGGCTAATGAAAAACTGTTTTTT; cdr3_aa: CASSGTGKANEKLFF
v_call: TRBV4-3; d_call: .; j_call: TRBJ1-4; clone_size: .; cdr3_nt: TGCGCCAGCAGCCAAGATCCCGATCCAAATGAAAAACTGTTTTTT; cdr3_aa: CASSQDPDPNEKLFF
v_call: TRBV7-2; d_call: .; j_call: TRBJ2-7; clone_size: .; cdr3_nt: TGTGCCAGCAGCTTAGTTGCAGTGAACTACGAGCAGTACTTC; cdr3_aa: CASSLVAVNYEQYF
v_call: TRBV9; d_call: TRBD1; j_call: TRBJ2-7; clone_size: .; cdr3_nt: TGTGCCAGCAGCGCCGACTCCGGGACAGGGGGCGGCTACGAGCAGTACTTC; cdr3_aa: CASSADSGTGGGYEQYF
v_call: TRBV27; d_call: .; j_call: TRBJ2-7; clone_size: .; cdr3_nt: TGTGCCAGCAGGGGGGACACGGGGGCCGAGCAGTACTTC; cdr3_aa: CASRGDTGAEQYF
v_call: TRBV24-1; d_call: .; j_call: TRBJ2-2; clone_size: few; cdr3_nt: TGTGCCACCAGTGGAGGGCCCGGGGAGCTGTTTTTT; cdr3_aa: CATSGGPGELFF
v_call: TRBV29-1; d_call: .; j_call: TRBJ2-7; clone_size: .; cdr3_nt: TGCAGCGCTGGGAGCTCCTACGAGCAGTACTTC; cdr3_aa: CSAGSSYEQYF
v_call: TRBV28; d_call: .; j_call: TRBJ2-7; clone_size: .; cdr3_nt: TGTGCCAGCAATAAACCCTTTTGGAGCCGGACGTGGGAGCAGTACTTC; cdr3_aa: CASNKPFWSRTWEQYF
v_call: TRBV9; d_call: .; j_call: TRBJ1-1; clone_size: .; cdr3_nt: TGTGCCAGCACCCTGGGGGGGAATTCCGGCACTGAAGCTTTCTTT; cdr3_aa: CASTLGGNSGTEAFF
v_call: TRBV6-5; d_call: .; j_call: TRBJ1-1; clone_size: .; cdr3_nt: TGTGCCAGCAGTTACCGGCAACTGAACACTGAAGCTTTCTTT; cdr3_aa: CASSYRQLNTEAFF
v_call: TRBV9; d_call: .; j_call: TRBJ2-6; clone_size: once; cdr3_nt: TGTGCCAGCAGCACACCAAACCTCAGGGTCGATGGGGCCAACGTCCTGACTTTC; cdr3_aa: CASSTPNLRVDGANVLTF
v_call: TRBV9; d_call: .; j_call: TRBJ2-7; clone_size: .; cdr3_nt: TGTGCCAGCACGAAGGGGGGGTTTTCCCACTACGAGCAGTACTTC; cdr3_aa: CASTKGGFSHYEQYF
v_call: TRBV7-8; d_call: TRBD1; j_call: TRBJ1-4; clone_size: .; cdr3_nt: TGTGCCAGCAGCTTAGTAGGGACAGTAAATGAAAAACTGTTTTTT; cdr3_aa: CASSLVGTVNEKLFF
v_call: TRBV27; d_call: .; j_call: TRBJ1-2; clone_size: .; cdr3_nt: TGTGCCACCCAGTCCCCCAATGGCTACACCTTC; cdr3_aa: CATQSPNGYTF
v_call: TRBV27; d_call: .; j_call: TRBJ1-5; clone_size: .; cdr3_nt: TGTGCCAGCAGTTTAGCCGGGTTCAAGGAGCCCCAGCATTTT; cdr3_aa: CASSLAGFKEPQHF
v_call: TRBV29-1; d_call: .; j_call: TRBJ2-3; clone_size: .; cdr3_nt: TGCAGCGTTAGCTGGGCAGATACGCAGTATTTT; cdr3_aa: CSVSWADTQYF
v_call: TRBV19; d_call: TRBD2; j_call: TRBJ2-1; clone_size: .; cdr3_nt: TGTGCCAGTAGTATAATGCGGGGGGCACGTGAGCAGTTCTTC; cdr3_aa: CASSIMRGAREQFF
v_call: TRBV18; d_call: .; j_call: TRBJ2-3; clone_size: .; cdr3_nt: TGTGCCAGCTCACCGCTTTCGAGGGGAGGCACAGATACGCAGTATTTT; cdr3_aa: CASSPLSRGGTDTQYF
v_call: TRBV25-1; d_call: .; j_call: TRBJ2-7; clone_size: .; cdr3_nt: TGTGCCAGCAGCGAGGGTGGTCGCTTAGTAAACGAGCAGTACTTC; cdr3_aa: CASSEGGRLVNEQYF
v_call: TRBV11-1; d_call: .; j_call: TRBJ2-5; clone_size: .; cdr3_nt: TGTGCCAGCAGCTCCGGCGAGACCCAGTACTTC; cdr3_aa: CASSSGETQYF
v_call: TRBV30; d_call: TRBD2; j_call: TRBJ2-2; clone_size: .; cdr3_nt: TGTGCCTGGAGTGAGATAGCGGGAGTGGAGACCGGGGAGCTGTTTTTT; cdr3_aa: CAWSEIAGVETGELFF
v_call: TRBV7-8; d_call: .; j_call: TRBJ1-1; clone_size: .; cdr3_nt: TGTGCCAGCAGCTTTCCCCCGGACAGAATGAACACTGAAGCTTTCTTT; cdr3_aa: CASSFPPDRMNTEAFF
v_call: TRBV28; d_call: TRBD2; j_call: TRBJ2-5; clone_size: once; cdr3_nt: TGTGCCAGCAGTTTACCTTTTAGCGGGAGGCGAGAGACCCAGTACTTC; cdr3_aa: CASSLPFSGRRETQYF
v_call: TRBV9; d_call: .; j_call: TRBJ1-2; clone_size: .; cdr3_nt: TGTGCCAGCAGAGACAACCGAGAGGGCTATGGCTACACCTTC; cdr3_aa: CASRDNREGYGYTF
v_call: TRBV27; d_call: .; j_call: TRBJ1-2; clone_size: .; cdr3_nt: TGTGCCAGCAGTTTACTAGGGAACTATGGCTACACCTTC; cdr3_aa: CASSLLGNYGYTF
v_call: TRBV4-1; d_call: TRBD2; j_call: TRBJ2-7; clone_size: .; cdr3_nt: TGCGCCAGCAGCCAAGATAGGGCTAGCGGGAGCTACGAGCAGTACTTC; cdr3_aa: CASSQDRASGSYEQYF
v_call: TRBV30; d_call: .; j_call: TRBJ2-4; clone_size: .; cdr3_nt: TGTGCCTGGAGTGTATCGGGCACGCAAAACATTCAGTACTTC; cdr3_aa: CAWSVSGTQNIQYF